This T cell receptor beta chain derives from a study of T-cell memory formation after mild COVID-19. Study information: The two donors had largely donor-specific TCR clusters. Findings of the study overall: The appearance of some responding clones in pre-infection memory suggested that cross-reactive memory joined. CD4/CD8 balance held among clones contracting day 15 to 85, and later expanders leaned CD4+.

MiXCR, run by TCRdb on the 5' RACE reads, gives a single entry per CDR3 protein. The repertoire consists of 110,000 or so distinct CDR3 sequences, with roughly a sixth occurring once and the leading ten covering approximately 5.1%. The V segment lost 9 bases and the J segment 4 bases; nucleotides outside the gene matches: 6. CDR1 and CDR2 from the germline V gene are KGHDR and SFDVKD. The CDR3 covers 15 residues. In its sample, this clonotype was seen a few times. Its antigen is unknown. The sample was PBMCs or a T cell subset sorted from them (not recorded which). The sequence was collected from a man between 18 and 35 years old who had mild COVID-19 (a few samples of this study predate the infection). Cell type and time point are not known. The rearrangement uses TRBV24-1 and TRBJ2-2; 11 bases fit TRBD2. DNA for the CDR3: TGTGCCACCTCAAGAGGACTAGCGGGCACCGGGGAGCTGTTTTTT. This encodes CATSRGLAGTGELFF.